A selection of T cell receptor beta chains follows, all from one sample in a study of multiple sclerosis patients with progressive multifocal leukoencephalopathy. Clones were read by immunoSEQ multiplex PCR, and TCRdb kept only the in-frame ones, dropping some. The table has about 32,000 clones, about 91% seen once. Input material: PBMCs. The receptor set was obtained from a man aged 25 to 45 with multiple sclerosis. CDR3s include the opening cysteine and the closing phenylalanine or tryptophan. A D gene is named only where the DNA matches it firmly. Some rows mark clone size as missing; the rest say once, few, many or name a class of expanded clone.

v_call: TRBV19; clone_size: .; d_call: TRBD1; cdr3_length: 15; j_call: TRBJ2-1; cdr3_nt: TGTGCCAGTAGTGAGGACAGGGAGTATCCCAATGAGCAGTTCTTC; cdr3_aa: CASSEDREYPNEQFF
v_call: TRBV13; clone_size: .; d_call: TRBD2; cdr3_length: 17; j_call: TRBJ2-5; cdr3_nt: TGTGCCAGCAGCTTCCGGACTAGCGGGAGAATCCGTGAGACCCAGTACTTC; cdr3_aa: CASSFRTSGRIRETQYF
v_call: TRBV7-2; clone_size: .; d_call: .; cdr3_length: 15; j_call: TRBJ2-7; cdr3_nt: TGTGCCAGCAGCTTCTCTCCCCACCCCTCCTACGAGCAGTACTTC; cdr3_aa: CASSFSPHPSYEQYF
v_call: TRBV30; clone_size: .; d_call: .; cdr3_length: 14; j_call: TRBJ1-5; cdr3_nt: TGTGCCTGGAGTACGGGGGGCGGCAATCAGCCCCAGCATTTT; cdr3_aa: CAWSTGGGNQPQHF
v_call: TRBV14; clone_size: .; d_call: TRBD2; cdr3_length: 16; j_call: TRBJ2-5; cdr3_nt: TGTGCCAGCAGCCGATCGGGAGGGGCTCGCCAAGAGACCCAGTACTTC; cdr3_aa: CASSRSGGARQETQYF
v_call: TRBV27; clone_size: .; d_call: .; cdr3_length: 16; j_call: TRBJ1-5; cdr3_nt: TGTGCCAGCAGTTTGCGGGGGGCTTATAGCAATCAGCCCCAGCATTTT; cdr3_aa: CASSLRGAYSNQPQHF
v_call: TRBV19; clone_size: .; d_call: .; cdr3_length: 20; j_call: TRBJ1-5; cdr3_nt: TGTGCCAGTGTTCCTAAGGGGGTTTTTCCAGGATACTCTAGCAATCAGCCCCAGCATTTT; cdr3_aa: CASVPKGVFPGYSSNQPQHF
v_call: TRBV27; clone_size: .; d_call: TRBD2; cdr3_length: 15; j_call: TRBJ2-7; cdr3_nt: TGTGCCAGCAGTTTGATCCTAGCGGGAGCCTACGAGCAGTACTTC; cdr3_aa: CASSLILAGAYEQYF
v_call: TRBV11-3; clone_size: .; d_call: .; cdr3_length: 13; j_call: TRBJ1-1; cdr3_nt: TGTGCCAGCAGGTCTCGCATGAACACTGAAGCTTTCTTT; cdr3_aa: CASRSRMNTEAFF
v_call: TRBV9; clone_size: .; d_call: .; cdr3_length: 14; j_call: TRBJ1-3; cdr3_nt: TGTGCCAGCAGCGCTCGGGACGGTGAAGGCCCCATATATTTT; cdr3_aa: CASSARDGEGPIYF
v_call: TRBV5-8; clone_size: .; d_call: .; cdr3_length: 12; j_call: TRBJ2-1; cdr3_nt: TGTGCCAGCAGCTTTAAGGGGGATGAGCAGTTCTTC; cdr3_aa: CASSFKGDEQFF
v_call: TRBV5-5; clone_size: .; d_call: TRBD1; cdr3_length: 15; j_call: TRBJ2-7; cdr3_nt: TGTGCCAGCAGCTCCCCCGGGACAGGGACGAGGGAGCAGTACTTC; cdr3_aa: CASSSPGTGTREQYF
v_call: TRBV6-5; clone_size: few; d_call: .; cdr3_length: 13; j_call: TRBJ2-5; cdr3_nt: TGTGCCAGCAGTTCGAGGAGGCAAGAGACCCAGTACTTC; cdr3_aa: CASSSRRQETQYF
v_call: TRBV10-1; clone_size: .; d_call: .; cdr3_length: 11; j_call: TRBJ2-3; cdr3_nt: TGCGCCAGCAGAGCAGGGCATACGCAGTATTTT; cdr3_aa: CASRAGHTQYF
v_call: TRBV28; clone_size: few; d_call: .; cdr3_length: 14; j_call: TRBJ1-1; cdr3_nt: TGTGCCAGCAGTTTCACTTGGGTGAACACTGAAGCTTTCTTT; cdr3_aa: CASSFTWVNTEAFF
v_call: TRBV5-4; clone_size: .; d_call: TRBD2; cdr3_length: 15; j_call: TRBJ2-1; cdr3_nt: TGTGCCAGCAGCTTTAGCGGGGGCTCCTACAATGAGCAGTTCTTC; cdr3_aa: CASSFSGGSYNEQFF
v_call: TRBV6-6; clone_size: few; d_call: TRBD1; cdr3_length: 15; j_call: TRBJ1-1; cdr3_nt: TGTGCCAGCAGTAGCAGGGGGCGTGGGAACACTGAAGCTTTCTTT; cdr3_aa: CASSSRGRGNTEAFF
v_call: TRBV7-9; clone_size: once; d_call: TRBD1; cdr3_length: 14; j_call: TRBJ2-7; cdr3_nt: TGTGCCAGCAGACCCGGGACAGGGGGAAACGAGCAGTACTTC; cdr3_aa: CASRPGTGGNEQYF